The clone carrying this TCR beta chain was counted between two and nine times. Its antigen is not identified. This sample includes further DNA sequences coding for the same CDR3. Central memory, naive, regulatory and stem cell-like memory CD4+ cells were sorted by CD45RO/CCR7/CD25/CD127/CD95/CD27. The data were taken from a study of beta chain features in type 1 diabetes. Looking at the study overall: About 98,000,000 sorted cells were examined across all samples.

Germline V gene sequence: CDR1 KGHSH, CDR2 LQKENI. V lost 6 bases and J lost 7; bases outside the gene matches: 3. The CDR3 is 13 residues long. Sequencing targeted expressed TCRB transcripts, as all isolated RNA had been reverse transcribed. The table came from immunoSEQ multiplex PCR; TCRdb's copy has only in-frame clones and leaves some out. The repertoire includes 200,000 to 300,000 clones, about 11% of them detected once, and around 0.018% sits in the top ten. General study results and limits: Here, the possible influence of HLA type (on TCRB rearrangement) remained unresolved. Shorter TCRB CDR3s, moderately but significantly so, were found in Type 1 diabetes patients in all four CD4+ subsets.

Input material: naive CD4+ T cells from blood. V and J are TRBV18 and TRBJ2-1; 10 bases match TRBD1. The sequence derives from a man aged 25-40 years with type 1 diabetes. The CDR3 region has the DNA TGTGCCAGCTCCCGGGGACAGGGGAATGAGCAGTTCTTC. Amino acids: CASSRGQGNEQFF. Using reference TRBV18 and TRBJ2-1 for the parts outside the CDR3, the full variable domain is NAGVMQNPRHLVRRRGQEARLRCSPMKGHSHVYWYRQLPEEGLKFMVYLQKENIIDESGMPKERFSAEFPKEGPSILRIQQVVRGDSAAYFCASSRGQGNEQFFGPGTRLTVL.